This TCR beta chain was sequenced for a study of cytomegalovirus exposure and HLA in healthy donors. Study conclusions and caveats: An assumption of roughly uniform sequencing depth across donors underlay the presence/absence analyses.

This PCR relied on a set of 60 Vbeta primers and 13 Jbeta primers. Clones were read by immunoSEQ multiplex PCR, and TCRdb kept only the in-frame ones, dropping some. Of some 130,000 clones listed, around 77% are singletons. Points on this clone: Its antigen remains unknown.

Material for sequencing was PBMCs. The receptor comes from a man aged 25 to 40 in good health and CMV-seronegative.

The CDR3 DNA reads as TGTGCCAGTAGTATAGAAGCGCTCTCCTACAATGAGCAGTTCTTC. Translated, it gives CASSIEALSYNEQFF. The V call is TRBV19, the J call TRBJ2-1; unclear D gene. V dropped 0 bases and J dropped 0 bases, with 6 bases sitting between them. The CDR3 is 15 residues long. The V gene's germline CDR1 is LNHDA and CDR2 SQIVND (reference sequence).